One and the same sample provided the 7 T cell receptor beta chains below, sequenced in a study of regulatory T cells in long-lasting Graves disease. Time point noted: newly diagnosed GD, antithyroid drugs for less than 3 months. After RNA was extracted from PBMCs, the TCR library was made from it. Combining iRepertoire HTBI primers with Arm-PCR of CDR3 regions, the authors built TCR beta libraries. TCRdb independently ran MiXCR on the multiplex PCR reads; one entry per CDR3 protein. There are about 620,000 distinct CDR3 sequences in the sample; less than 20% occur only once, and 18% lies in the top ten. This same sample was also part of a study on T cells in Graves' hyperthyroidism and ophthalmopathy.

The specimen comprised peripheral blood mononuclear cells (PBMCs), sampled at new diagnosis, from a patient treated with antithyroid drugs. The receptors come from a young woman with Graves disease.

This clonotype was counted at least ten times. The gene calls are TRBV30 and TRBJ2-1; D call uncertain. Germline V gene lookup returns CDR1 GTSNPN and CDR2 SVGIG (reference sequence). The V and J ends lost 3 bases and 5 bases respectively, with 8 bases between them. There are 12 residues in the CDR3. CDR3 nucleotides: TGTGCCTGGAGCTTTGGAAACAATGAGCAGTTCTTC. The encoded protein is CAWSFGNNEQFF.

In its sample, this clonotype was seen many times. The gene calls are TRBV11-2 and TRBJ1-1; TRBD1 is a possible D gene (5 bases). There are 15 residues in the CDR3. The V and J ends lost 2 bases and 1 base respectively, with 11 bases between them. CDR1 is SGHAT, CDR2 FQNNGV, per germline. The CDR3 DNA follows: TGTGCCAGCAGCTTACCCAGGGCGGCGAACACTGAAGCTTTCTTT. As protein: CASSLPRAANTEAFF.

The chain links TRBV9 to TRBJ1-6; no definite D call. This CDR3 contains 14 residues. Germline V gene lookup returns CDR1 SGDLS and CDR2 YYNGEE. Between the trimmed V and J ends, which lost 2 bases and 9 bases, there was a span of 12 bases. The CDR3 nucleotides are TGTGCCAGCAGCGTGACCAGCCCGGGTTCACCCCTCCACTTT. Translation gives CASSVTSPGSPLHF. The full variable domain, with the rest looked up from reference TRBV9 and TRBJ1-6, is DSGVTQTPKHLITATGQRVTLRCSPRSGDLSVYWYQQSLDQGLQFLIQYYNGEERAKGNILERFSAQQFPDLHSELNLSSLELGDSALYFCASSVTSPGSPLHFGNGTRLTVT.

This clonotype was recorded many times. The germline gene is not matched at one end of the junction; a read error may be the cause. The chain couples TRBV28 to TRBJ1-1, with a possible D match to TRBD1 (6 bases). This CDR3 is built from 14 residues. Germline CDR1 is MDHEN and CDR2 is SYDVKM. CDR3 amino acids: CASSSDSLNTEASF. CDR3 nucleotides: TGTGCCAGCAGTTCGGACAGCCTGAACACTGAAGCTTCCTTT.

The chain is built from TRBV6-2 or TRBV6-3 and TRBJ1-4; the D is unclear. The CDR3 is 14 residues long. CDR1 is MNHEY and CDR2 is SVGEGT in the germline V gene. The ends were cut back, 2 bases at V and 5 bases at J, with 9 bases in the middle. The CDR3 DNA sequence: TGTGCCAGCAGTTACGTTCGGAGAAATGAAAAACTGTTTTTT. Translation gives CASSYVRRNEKLFF.

The chain combines TRBV6-4 with TRBJ2-2; perhaps D is TRBD1 or TRBD2 (5 bases each). Germline assignment: CDR1 MRHNA and CDR2 SNTAGT. Trimming cost V 6 bases and J 1 base, with 12 bases left between them. This CDR3 contains 15 residues. The DNA of the CDR3 is TGTGCCAGCAGCGCCGGGACGGAGAACACCGGGGAGCTGTTTTTT. This translates into CASSAGTENTGELFF.

This clonotype was seen many times. The CDR3 DNA is TGTGCCAGCAGTGCGACAGGGCCAGACTACGAGCAGTACTTC. It translates to CASSATGPDYEQYF. This rearrangement joins TRBV2 to TRBJ2-7; 7 nucleotides line up with TRBD1. The V and J ends lost 4 bases and 3 bases, in that order; junction bases with no gene match: 6. Germline V CDR1 and CDR2: SNHLY, FYNNEI. CDR3 length equals 14 residues.